This record looks at one T cell receptor beta chain sequence and its context. Sequencing used immunoSEQ multiplex PCR; TCRdb keeps in-frame clones, though not all of them. The sample includes about 130,000 clones, 80% to 95% of them seen just once. The V gene end was trimmed by 5 bases and the J gene end by 2 bases; junction bases not matched to a gene: 2. This CDR3 region has 14 residues. Per the germline V gene, CDR1 is LNHDA and CDR2 is SQIVND (reference sequence). This entry comes from a study of control samples from healthy donors and cancer patients. The material sequenced was blood. The chain employs TRBV19 and TRBJ2-7, with TRBD2 matching 11 bases. The receptor comes from a man aged 18 to 29 in good health. The CDR3 DNA follows: TGTGCCAGTAGTCTACTAGCGGGGGCCTACGAGCAGTACTTC. It yields the protein CASSLLAGAYEQYF.